This T cell receptor beta chain originates from a study of CD8 T cells in Susac syndrome. This CDR3 has 12 amino acids. V gave up 7 bases and J gave up 4 bases, with 10 bases separating them. Germline-derived CDR1 and CDR2 are MGHDK and SYGVNS. RNA, at about 0.5 to 1 ug, was reverse transcribed with random hexamers. TCRdb processed the immunoSEQ multiplex PCR reads anew with MiXCR; each CDR3 protein has one entry. The table shows 100,000 to 150,000 distinct CDR3 sequences, with about 93% occurring only once. This clonotype was seen only once. This receptor was obtained from a human donor in good health. The material sequenced was CD4+ T cells from PBMCs. The chain couples TRBV25-1 to TRBJ1-2; weak D call: TRBD1 (6 bases). The CDR3 DNA reads as TGTGCCAGCAACCAGGGGCTCTATGGCTACACCTTC. Encoded protein: CASNQGLYGYTF.